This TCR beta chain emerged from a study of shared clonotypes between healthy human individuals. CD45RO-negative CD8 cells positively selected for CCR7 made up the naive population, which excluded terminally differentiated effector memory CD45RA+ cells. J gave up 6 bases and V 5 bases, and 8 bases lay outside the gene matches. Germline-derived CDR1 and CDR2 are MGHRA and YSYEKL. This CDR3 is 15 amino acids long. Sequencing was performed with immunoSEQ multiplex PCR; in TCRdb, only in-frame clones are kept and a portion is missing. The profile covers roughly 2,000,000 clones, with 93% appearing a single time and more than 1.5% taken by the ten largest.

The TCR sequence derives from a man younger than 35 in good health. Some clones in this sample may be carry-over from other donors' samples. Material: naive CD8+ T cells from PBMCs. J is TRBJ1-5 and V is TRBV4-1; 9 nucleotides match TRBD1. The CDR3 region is CASSEDRGSGQPQHF. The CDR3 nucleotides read TGCGCCAGCAGCGAGGACAGGGGATCTGGTCAGCCCCAGCATTTT.